These 20 T cell receptor beta chains share one sample of origin, sequenced in a study of T cell repertoires in cytomegalovirus infection. TCRdb reprocessed the reads via MiXCR and lists one record per CDR3 protein. The sample shows more than 85,000 distinct CDR3 sequences, 20% to 30% of them seen only once. Sequencing was done on a sample of CD8+ T cells from PBMCs. The receptors originated from a human donor in good health (CMV status not recorded). Some clones in this sample may be carry-over from other donors' samples.

This clonotype has at least ten counts. This chain connects TRBV7-2 to TRBJ1-1; D remains ambiguous. The V end was cut by 2 bases, the J end by 2 bases, with 6 bases between. The length of the CDR3 is 13 residues. CDR1 is SGHTA, CDR2 FQGNSA, per germline. CDR3: CASSLQVNTEAFF. The CDR3 DNA reads as TGTGCCAGCAGCTTACAAGTAAACACTGAAGCTTTCTTT.

This clonotype came up a few times. The chain employs TRBV20-1 and TRBJ2-7; the match to TRBD2 covers 13 bases. Trimming took 3 bases from V and 2 from J; bases not matched to a gene: 4. The germline CDR1 and CDR2 sequences are DFQATT and SNEGSKA (reference sequence). The CDR3 consists of 15 residues. The CDR3 reads CSARTGTSGAYEQYF. In DNA form, the CDR3 reads TGCAGTGCTAGGACTGGGACTAGCGGGGCCTACGAGCAGTACTTC.

In its sample, this clonotype was seen a few times. The genes are TRBV7-4 and TRBJ2-7; 9 bases match TRBD1. V shed 5 bases, J shed 6 bases, and the junction held 8 bases outside the gene matches. Germline loops: CDR1 SGHVT, CDR2 SQSDAQ. The CDR3 sequence is 14 residues long. CDR3 in DNA: TGTGCCAGCAGCCCTCGGGACAGGGCGGCCGAGCAGTACTTC. This codes for CASSPRDRAAEQYF. Filled out from reference TRBV7-4 and TRBJ2-7, the complete variable domain reads GAGVSQSPRYKVAKRGRDVALRCDSISGHVTLYWYRQTLGQGSEVLTYSQSDAQRDKSGRPSGRFSAERPERSVSTLKIQRTEQGDSAVYLCASSPRDRAAEQYFGPGTRLTVT.

This clonotype has only a few counts. This chain connects TRBV9 to TRBJ2-1, with D uncertain. This CDR3 spans 14 amino acids. Germline loops: CDR1 SGDLS, CDR2 YYNGEE. Trimming shortened V by 3 bases and J by 4 bases, and 11 bases separated the two germline ends. As DNA, the CDR3 is TGTGCCAGCAGCGCTAGTTCCAAATACAATGAGCAGTTCTTC. Amino acids: CASSASSKYNEQFF.

This clonotype has a single count. This sequence joins TRBV5-1 and TRBJ1-1; D gene ambiguous. The CDR3 covers 14 residues. In germline, CDR1 is SGHRS, CDR2 YFSETQ. The V end was cut by 0 bases, the J end by 0 bases, with 6 bases between. The CDR3 DNA is TGCGCCAGCAGCTTGGATAAGCTGAACACTGAAGCTTTCTTT. It specifies CASSLDKLNTEAFF.

This clonotype appeared a few times. This chain uses TRBV20-1 with TRBJ2-2; D perhaps matches TRBD2 (6 bases). The germline V gene encodes CDR1 DFQATT and CDR2 SNEGSKA (reference sequence). V was trimmed by 6 bases and J by 0 bases, leaving 11 bases between them. This CDR3 has 14 residues. DNA of the CDR3: TGCAGTGCCGGAGGGGCAGCGAACACCGGGGAGCTGTTTTTT. Its protein is CSAGGAANTGELFF.

This chain joins TRBV28 and TRBJ1-5; D not resolved. This CDR3 is 14 amino acids long. Trimming pared 6 bases from V and 1 base from J, leaving 10 bases between. The germline gives CDR1 MDHEN, CDR2 SYDVKM. CDR3 amino acids: CASRGDGSNQPQHF. The DNA for the CDR3 is TGTGCCAGCAGGGGAGACGGAAGCAATCAGCCCCAGCATTTT.

Only a few counts were recorded for this clonotype. V usage is TRBV6-2 or TRBV6-3 and J usage is TRBJ1-1; the D is unclear. There are 13 residues in the CDR3. The germline gives CDR1 MNHEY, CDR2 SVGEGT. V was shortened by 7 bases and J by 0 bases, with 9 bases between the two germline ends. The CDR3 here is CASTNGLNTEAFF. The CDR3 region has the DNA TGTGCCAGCACCAACGGCCTGAACACTGAAGCTTTCTTT.

There are many counts of this clonotype. This chain connects TRBV12-3 or TRBV12-4 to TRBJ1-1; D unresolved. The CDR3 covers 14 residues. V lost 3 bases and J 3 bases, leaving 11 bases between the germline ends. The CDR3 sequence: CASSFSAVDTEAFF. The CDR3 DNA is TGTGCCAGCAGTTTTTCCGCCGTGGACACTGAAGCTTTCTTT.

The table lists this clonotype with a few counts. V is TRBV5-1 and J is TRBJ2-3; TRBD1 agrees at 8 bases. The CDR3 runs to 15 residues. J lost 0 bases, V lost 1 base, and 1 base had no gene match. Germline CDR1 and CDR2: SGHRS and YFSETQ. The CDR3 here is CASSLNRGSTDTQYF. CDR3 DNA sequence: TGCGCCAGCAGCTTGAACAGGGGGAGCACAGATACGCAGTATTTT.

This clonotype turned up a few times. The V call is TRBV4-2, the J call TRBJ1-1; 7 bases align to TRBD1. V gave up 4 bases and J gave up 10 bases; unmatched junction bases: 12. Per the germline V gene, CDR1 is LGHNA and CDR2 is YNFKEQ. The CDR3 contains 14 residues. CDR3 sequence: CASSPLASGGVAFF. Here the CDR3 DNA reads TGTGCCAGCAGCCCGTTAGCTTCAGGGGGTGTAGCTTTCTTT.

The rearrangement links TRBV19 to TRBJ2-1; D is possibly TRBD2 (5 bases). The CDR3 spans 18 residues. Trimming left V 7 bases short and J 6 bases short, with 28 bases between. Germline V gene lookup returns CDR1 LNHDA and CDR2 SQIVND (reference sequence). The DNA for the CDR3 is TGTGCCAGTACCCCTCCTTCGTATCCCCCGGGGATGGTCAATGAGCAGTTCTTC. It yields the protein CASTPPSYPPGMVNEQFF. The complete variable domain, with remaining parts taken from reference TRBV19 and TRBJ2-1, reads DGGITQSPKYLFRKEGQNVTLSCEQNLNHDAMYWYRQDPGQGLRLIYYSQIVNDFQKGDIAEGYSVSREKKESFPLTVTSAQKNPTAFYLCASTPPSYPPGMVNEQFFGPGTRLTVL.

This sequence joins TRBV11-2 and TRBJ2-5; weak D call: TRBD2 (6 bases). Germline-derived CDR1 and CDR2 are SGHAT and FQNNGV. Trimming shortened V by 2 bases and J by 4 bases, and 20 bases separated the two germline ends. The CDR3 runs to 17 residues. The CDR3 DNA reads as TGTGCCAGCAGCTTATTCGAGGGACTGCGGGGAATAGAGACCCAGTACTTC. Protein sequence: CASSLFEGLRGIETQYF.

This chain connects TRBV19 to TRBJ1-5; 7 bases align to TRBD1. The trim removed 6 bases at V and 7 bases at J, leaving 12 bases unmatched. Germline lookup yields CDR1 LNHDA and CDR2 SQIVND (reference sequence). This CDR3 comprises 15 residues. The CDR3 sequence: CASSPIRDRVQPQHF. CDR3 nucleotides: TGTGCCAGTAGCCCCATTCGAGACAGGGTCCAGCCCCAGCATTTT. Using reference TRBV19 and TRBJ1-5 for the parts outside the CDR3, the full variable domain is DGGITQSPKYLFRKEGQNVTLSCEQNLNHDAMYWYRQDPGQGLRLIYYSQIVNDFQKGDIAEGYSVSREKKESFPLTVTSAQKNPTAFYLCASSPIRDRVQPQHFGDGTRLSIL.

This clonotype was counted only a few times. The J gene is TRBJ1-6, the V gene TRBV20-1; 8 bases are shared with TRBD1. Trimming took 3 bases from V and 7 from J; bases not matched to a gene: 8. The CDR3 has 15 residues. CDR1 and CDR2 (germline): DFQATT, SNEGSKA (reference sequence). The chain's CDR3 is CSASMTGDRNSPLHF. CDR3 DNA sequence: TGCAGTGCTAGCATGACAGGGGACAGGAATTCACCCCTCCACTTT.

This clonotype has only a few counts. The gene calls are TRBV7-9 and TRBJ1-3; no reliable D call. This CDR3 has 15 residues. Per the germline V gene, CDR1 is SEHNR and CDR2 is FQNEAQ (reference sequence). The V end lost 5 bases, the J end lost 0 bases, and 11 bases lay between the germline ends. CDR3: CASSPRPGSGNTIYF. The CDR3 DNA sequence: TGTGCCAGCAGCCCCAGGCCAGGCTCTGGAAACACCATATATTTT.

In its sample, this clonotype was seen a few times. This sequence joins TRBV11-2 and TRBJ2-1; 11 nucleotides agree with TRBD2. Germline CDR1 is SGHAT and CDR2 is FQNNGV. With 5 bases clipped from V and 4 bases from J, the junction kept 4 bases outside the gene matches. The CDR3 spans 15 residues. CDR3 nucleotides: TGTGCCAGCAGCCGCCTAGCGGGGGGTTACAATGAGCAGTTCTTC. Amino acid sequence: CASSRLAGGYNEQFF. Together with reference TRBV11-2 and TRBJ2-1, the CDR3 gives the full variable domain: EAGVAQSPRYKIIEKRQSVAFWCNPISGHATLYWYQQILGQGPKLLIQFQNNGVVDDSQLPKDRFSAERLKGVDSTLKIQPAKLEDSAVYLCASSRLAGGYNEQFFGPGTRLTVL.

The CDR3 nucleotides read TGCAGTGCCAACACCCAGACTAGCGGGGCCACAGATACGCAGTATTTT. Translating it yields CSANTQTSGATDTQYF. The V gene is TRBV20-1, the J gene TRBJ2-3; 11 bases are a match to TRBD2. Germline lookup yields CDR1 DFQATT and CDR2 SNEGSKA (reference sequence). This CDR3 comprises 16 residues. Trimming took 6 bases from V and 2 from J; bases not matched to a gene: 10.

This clonotype was recorded many times. The V call is TRBV19, the J call TRBJ2-1; D not resolved. This CDR3 has 14 amino acids. CDR1 is LNHDA and CDR2 is SQIVND in the germline V gene (reference sequence). Trimming took off 5 bases at V and 3 bases at J, with 11 bases between the two ends. CDR3 DNA sequence: TGTGCCAGTAGTCCGTCGACGGGCTACAATGAGCAGTTCTTC. It translates to CASSPSTGYNEQFF.

The genes are TRBV5-1 and TRBJ1-1, with 7 bases identical to TRBD1. Germline-derived CDR1 and CDR2 are SGHRS and YFSETQ. The CDR3 length is 16 residues. With 1 base clipped from V and 0 bases from J, the junction kept 6 bases outside the gene matches. In nucleotides, the CDR3 is TGCGCCAGCAGCTTGATGCAGGGGGAGGTGAACACTGAAGCTTTCTTT. This codes for CASSLMQGEVNTEAFF.